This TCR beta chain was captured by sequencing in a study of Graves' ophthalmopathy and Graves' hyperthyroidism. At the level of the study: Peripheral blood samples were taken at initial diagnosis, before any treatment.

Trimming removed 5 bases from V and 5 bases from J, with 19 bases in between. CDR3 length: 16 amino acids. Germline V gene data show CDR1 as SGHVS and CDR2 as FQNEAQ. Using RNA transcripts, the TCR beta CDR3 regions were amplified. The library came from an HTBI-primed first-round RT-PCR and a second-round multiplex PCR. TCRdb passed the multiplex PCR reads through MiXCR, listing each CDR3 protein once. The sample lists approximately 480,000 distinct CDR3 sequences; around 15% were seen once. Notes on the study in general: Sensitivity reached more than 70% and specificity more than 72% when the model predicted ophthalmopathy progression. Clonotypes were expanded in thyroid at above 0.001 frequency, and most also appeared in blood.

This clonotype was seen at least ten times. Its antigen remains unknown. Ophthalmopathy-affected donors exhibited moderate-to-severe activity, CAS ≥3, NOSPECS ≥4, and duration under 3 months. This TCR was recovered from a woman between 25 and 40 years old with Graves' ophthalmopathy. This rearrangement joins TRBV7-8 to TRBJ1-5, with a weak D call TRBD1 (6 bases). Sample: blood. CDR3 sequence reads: CASSPRVQGPDQPQHF. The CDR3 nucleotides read TGTGCCAGCAGCCCGAGAGTACAGGGCCCCGATCAGCCCCAGCATTTT.